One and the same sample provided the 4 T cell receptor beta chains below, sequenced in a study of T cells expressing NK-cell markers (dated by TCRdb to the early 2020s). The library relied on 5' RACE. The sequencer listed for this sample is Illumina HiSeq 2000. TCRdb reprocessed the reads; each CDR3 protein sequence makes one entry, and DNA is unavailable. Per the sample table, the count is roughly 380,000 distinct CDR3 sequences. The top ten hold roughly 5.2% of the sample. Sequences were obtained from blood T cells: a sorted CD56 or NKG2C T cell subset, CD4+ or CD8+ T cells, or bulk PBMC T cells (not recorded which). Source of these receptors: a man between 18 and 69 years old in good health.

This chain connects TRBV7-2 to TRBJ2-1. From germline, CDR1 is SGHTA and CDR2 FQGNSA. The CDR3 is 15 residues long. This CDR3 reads CASSLYQGSYNEQFF. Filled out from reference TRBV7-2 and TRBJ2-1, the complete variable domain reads GAGVSQSPSNKVTEKGKDVELRCDPISGHTALYWYRQSLGQGLEFLIYFQGNSAPDKSGLPSDRFSAERTGGSVSTLTIQRTQQEDSAVYLCASSLYQGSYNEQFFGPGTRLTVL.

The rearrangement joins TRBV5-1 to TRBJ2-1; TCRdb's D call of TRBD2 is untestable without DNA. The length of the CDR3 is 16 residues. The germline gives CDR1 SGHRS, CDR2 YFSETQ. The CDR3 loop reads CASSLVGARGINEQFF.

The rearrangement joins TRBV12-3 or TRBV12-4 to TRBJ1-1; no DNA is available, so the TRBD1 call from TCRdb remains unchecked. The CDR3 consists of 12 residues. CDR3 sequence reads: CASSPRGRPAFF.

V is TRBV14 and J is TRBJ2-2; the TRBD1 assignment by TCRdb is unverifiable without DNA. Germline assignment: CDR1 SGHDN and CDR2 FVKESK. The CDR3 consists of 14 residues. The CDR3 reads CASSLYRGSGELFF.